These 32 T cell receptor beta chains came from one sample sequenced in a study of blood T cell repertoires in COVID-19 (TCRdb year 2020). Libraries were made using the immunoSEQ multiplex PCR assay. TCRdb carries this immuneACCESS record with in-frame sequences only. Its versions omit some clonotypes, under half of them owing to an unresolved V gene in the studies checked, with the rest unexplained. Within this sample are about 42,000 clones, with approximately 86% of them counted one time only. Of the sample, approximately 60% falls within the top ten clones. Sequenced input: peripheral blood. All receptors come from a man between 65 and 85 years old with acute or convalescent COVID-19.

J is TRBJ1-2 and V is TRBV10-3, with 9 positions matching TRBD1. The CDR3 extends over 17 amino acids. Trimming cost V 8 bases and J 0 bases; bases outside gene matches: 13. From germline, CDR1 is ENHRY and CDR2 SYGVKD. The CDR3 here is CAIQAGQGRVTNYGYTF. The CDR3 coding sequence is TGTGCCATCCAGGCGGGACAGGGCAGGGTAACTAACTATGGCTACACCTTC.

The V gene is TRBV18, the J gene TRBJ2-1; 9 bases fit TRBD2. The CDR3 is made up of 14 amino acids. Per germline, CDR1 KGHSH and CDR2 LQKENI. The V and J ends lost 6 bases and 2 bases, in that order; junction bases with no gene match: 2. CDR3 in amino acids: CASSVAGAYNEQFF. Written as DNA, the CDR3 is TGTGCCAGCTCTGTAGCGGGAGCCTACAATGAGCAGTTCTTC.

The genes are TRBV10-1 and TRBJ1-1, with 7 positions matching TRBD1. CDR3 length: 16 residues. V lost 6 bases to trimming and J lost 2 bases; unmatched junction nucleotides: 12. In germline, CDR1 is WNHNN, CDR2 SYGVQD (reference sequence). This chain's CDR3 is CASSPGTVNFNTEAFF. Written as DNA, the CDR3 is TGCGCCAGCAGCCCCGGGACAGTTAATTTCAACACTGAAGCTTTCTTT.

This chain links TRBV4-2 with TRBJ1-5; tentatively, D is TRBD1 (5 bases). Germline CDR1 is LGHNA and CDR2 is YNFKEQ. The CDR3 is made up of 15 amino acids. The ends were cut back, 1 base at V and 3 bases at J, with 10 bases in the middle. The CDR3 region has the DNA TGTGCCAGCAGCCAAGGAGACAGCTACAATCAGCCCCAGCATTTT. Translating gives CASSQGDSYNQPQHF.

The chain uses TRBV6-1 and TRBJ1-5; D possibly corresponds to TRBD1 (6 bases). In germline, CDR1 is MNHNS, CDR2 SASEGT. V was pared by 6 bases and J by 7 bases, with 13 bases between. The CDR3 length is 13 residues. CDR3 sequence reads: CASRPSGVQPQHF. The CDR3 nucleotides read TGTGCCAGCAGGCCATCAGGGGTACAGCCCCAGCATTTT.

The J gene is TRBJ1-5, the V gene TRBV10-2; possible D gene TRBD1, 6 bases. The CDR3 extends over 13 amino acids. The V gene lost 6 bases and the J gene lost 3 bases, with 9 bases spanning the gap. Germline lookup yields CDR1 WSHSY and CDR2 SAAADI. CDR3 region: CASRGQINQPQHF. DNA for the CDR3: TGCGCCAGCAGAGGACAGATCAATCAGCCCCAGCATTTT.

V gene TRBV5-1 combines with J gene TRBJ1-3, with 9 bases fitting TRBD1. CDR1 and CDR2 from the germline V gene are SGHRS and YFSETQ. Trimming at V came to 2 bases and at J to 0 bases, leaving 3 bases not matched to a gene. The length of the CDR3 is 16 residues. CDR3 sequence (DNA): TGCGCCAGCAGCTTTGGGACAGGGAGCTCTGGAAACACCATATATTTT. This translates into CASSFGTGSSGNTIYF.

This rearrangement joins TRBV6-4 to TRBJ2-2, with 9 bases fitting TRBD1. Germline CDR1 MRHNA, CDR2 SNTAGT. The length of the CDR3 is 14 residues. J gave up 7 bases and V 4 bases, and 4 bases lay outside the gene matches. CDR3 sequence (DNA): TGTGCCAGCAGTGCACAGGGGGCAGTCGGGGAGCTGTTTTTT. Translation: CASSAQGAVGELFF.

The V and J genes are TRBV28 and TRBJ1-2; 12 nucleotides line up with TRBD1. CDR1 and CDR2 (germline): MDHEN, SYDVKM. The CDR3 sequence is 15 residues long. The ends lost 5 bases at V and 7 bases at J; junction bases unmatched: 8. The CDR3 sequence: CASSKAGTGGRGYTF. CDR3 nucleotide sequence: TGTGCCAGCAGTAAAGCCGGGACAGGGGGCCGTGGCTACACCTTC.

This clone appeared once. J is TRBJ2-1 and V is TRBV28, with 12 bases aligning to TRBD2. The CDR3 loop spans 15 amino acids. The V segment lost 3 bases and the J segment 8 bases; nucleotides outside the gene matches: 5. Per germline, CDR1 MDHEN and CDR2 SYDVKM. The CDR3 sequence: CASSFLAGGPHEQFF. The CDR3 DNA reads TGTGCCAGCAGTTTCCTAGCGGGAGGGCCCCATGAGCAGTTCTTC.

This chain joins TRBV18 and TRBJ2-5; 8 bases map to TRBD1. The V gene's germline CDR1 is KGHSH and CDR2 LQKENI. The CDR3 loop spans 15 amino acids. J was trimmed by 5 bases and V by 2 bases; bases with no gene match: 7. The CDR3 bases are TGTGCCAGCTCACCATCGGGACAGGCTACGGAGACCCAGTACTTC. It translates to CASSPSGQATETQYF.

DNA of the CDR3: TGCGCCAGCAGCTTGGCCTCGGGGAACGTGGGGGAAAAACTGTTTTTT. Amino acids: CASSLASGNVGEKLFF. V is TRBV5-1 and J is TRBJ1-4; D unclear. CDR1 and CDR2 (germline): SGHRS, YFSETQ. This CDR3 contains 16 residues. Trimming cost V 0 bases and J 8 bases, with 17 bases left between them.

The chain uses TRBV19 and TRBJ1-6; D is perhaps TRBD1 (5 bases). This CDR3 region has 14 residues. Per the germline V gene, CDR1 is LNHDA and CDR2 is SQIVND (reference sequence). Trimming removed 7 bases from V and 7 bases from J, with 14 bases in between. The CDR3 is CASTDSSRNSPLHF. CDR3 DNA: TGTGCCAGTACTGACAGCTCACGGAATTCACCCCTCCACTTT.

Here the CDR3 reads CASGLGQGGEKLFF. The DNA of the CDR3 is TGTGCTAGTGGTCTGGGACAGGGGGGAGAAAAACTGTTTTTT. The chain combines TRBV12-5 with TRBJ1-4; TRBD1 matches at 11 bases. Unmatched junction bases numbered 4, after V lost 5 bases and J lost 8 bases. The CDR3 contains 14 residues. From germline, CDR1 is LGHNT and CDR2 FRNRAP.

The V and J genes are TRBV3-1 (or the pseudogene TRBV3-2) and TRBJ1-1; no clear D gene. Germline V lookup: CDR1 LGHDT, CDR2 YNNKEL (reference sequence). V shed 5 bases and J shed 5 bases, with 9 bases lying between them. The CDR3 has 12 amino acids. The CDR3 spells CASSAWETEAFF. In DNA form, the CDR3 reads TGTGCCAGCAGCGCTTGGGAGACTGAAGCTTTCTTT.

The V gene is TRBV30, the J gene TRBJ1-5; no clear D gene. V dropped 5 bases and J dropped 6 bases, with 17 bases sitting between them. The CDR3 has 14 residues. CDR1 and CDR2 (germline): GTSNPN, SVGIG (reference sequence). CDR3 residues: CAWGIHGRAQPQHF. DNA for the CDR3: TGTGCCTGGGGAATCCATGGGAGGGCTCAGCCCCAGCATTTT.

This clone was found once. The chain recombines TRBV7-9 with TRBJ2-7; 8 positions match TRBD1. This CDR3 is 14 amino acids long. V lost 6 bases and J lost 5; bases outside the gene matches: 9. Germline V lookup: CDR1 SEHNR, CDR2 FQNEAQ (reference sequence). The DNA for the CDR3 is TGTGCCAGCAGTTTGGGAGGACAGGGAAACGAGCAGTACTTC. Translating gives CASSLGGQGNEQYF.

CDR3 in amino acids: CASSEAPLRAGPQHF. For the CDR3, the DNA is TGTGCCAGCAGTGAAGCCCCCCTGCGAGCGGGGCCCCAGCATTTT. The chain is built from TRBV6-1 and TRBJ1-5; D remains ambiguous. The length of the CDR3 is 15 residues. CDR1 MNHNS and CDR2 SASEGT come from the germline V gene. V was pared by 0 bases and J by 9 bases, with 15 bases between.

The chain is built from TRBV27 and TRBJ1-1, with 7 bases that match TRBD1. CDR1 and CDR2 from the germline V gene are MNHEY and SMNVEV (reference sequence). The CDR3 totals 14 residues. J gave up 4 bases and V 6 bases, and 8 bases lay outside the gene matches. The CDR3 spells CASRKQGQGTEAFF. CDR3 nucleotides: TGTGCCAGCAGGAAACAGGGGCAGGGCACTGAAGCTTTCTTT.

J is TRBJ1-5 and V is TRBV3-1 (or the pseudogene TRBV3-2); a possible D gene is TRBD1 (6 bases). There are 14 residues in the CDR3. V was clipped by 0 bases and J by 6 bases, with 9 bases between them. CDR1 and CDR2 (germline): LGHDT, YNNKEL (reference sequence). CDR3 coding DNA: TGTGCCAGCAGCCAAGACAGGGGCGGTCAGCCCCAGCATTTT. Translating gives CASSQDRGGQPQHF.

Written as DNA, the CDR3 is TGTGCCAGCAGCTTAGGTCGGATGGACAGGGACTCCTACGAGCAGTACTTC. Translated, it gives CASSLGRMDRDSYEQYF. The chain carries TRBV7-2 and TRBJ2-7, with 8 bases identical to TRBD1. CDR3 length: 17 residues. Germline V gene sequence: CDR1 SGHTA, CDR2 FQGNSA. The J segment lost 0 bases and the V segment lost 1 base, leaving 8 bases of the junction unmatched.

The J gene is TRBJ2-3, the V gene TRBV7-9, with 9 bases identical to TRBD2. In germline, CDR1 is SEHNR, CDR2 FQNEAQ (reference sequence). Germline trimming cut 3 bases from V and 11 bases from J; bases unmatched to any gene: 9. This CDR3 comprises 14 residues. The CDR3, as DNA: TGTGCCAGCAGCTTGGTAGCGGGGGCCCAGGAGCAGTATTTT. Translation: CASSLVAGAQEQYF.

The V gene is TRBV5-1, the J gene TRBJ1-1; 9 nucleotides match TRBD1. J was trimmed by 11 bases and V by 4 bases; bases with no gene match: 9. The CDR3 runs to 13 residues. The V gene's germline CDR1 is SGHRS and CDR2 YFSETQ. This CDR3 is CASSLAGTGRAFF. CDR3 nucleotides: TGCGCCAGCAGCCTGGCGGGGACAGGGAGGGCTTTCTTT.

The chain links TRBV7-9 to TRBJ1-2; 8 nucleotides agree with TRBD1. CDR1 is SEHNR and CDR2 is FQNEAQ in the germline V gene (reference sequence). Losses at the gene ends were 5 bases for V and 3 bases for J; bases not matched to a gene: 5. The CDR3 is 14 amino acids. As DNA, the CDR3 is TGTGCCAGCAGCCCCTTGGGACAGGACTATGGCTACACCTTC. This sequence encodes CASSPLGQDYGYTF. The full variable domain, with the rest looked up from reference TRBV7-9 and TRBJ1-2, is DTGVSQNPRHKITKRGQNVTFRCDPISEHNRLYWYRQTLGQGPEFLTYFQNEAQLEKSRLLSDRFSAERPKGSFSTLEIQRTEQGDSAMYLCASSPLGQDYGYTFGSGTRLTVV.

This clone was seen only once. This chain uses TRBV11-2 with TRBJ2-3; D gene unclear. With 5 bases removed from V and 2 bases from J, the gap between germline ends came to 11 bases. Germline V gene data show CDR1 as SGHAT and CDR2 as FQNNGV. The CDR3 is 14 amino acids. CDR3 in amino acids: CASSPLHSTDTQYF. The CDR3 nucleotides read TGTGCCAGCAGCCCCCTCCACTCCACAGATACGCAGTATTTT.

The V and J genes are TRBV7-8 and TRBJ1-4; TRBD1 agrees at 8 bases. Looked up from germline, CDR1 is SGHVS and CDR2 is FQNEAQ. The CDR3 has 15 residues. The junction had 10 bases not matched to a gene; V was cut back by 5 bases and J by 8 bases. The CDR3 loop reads CASSLGTGDREKLFF. The CDR3 bases are TGTGCCAGCAGCCTCGGGACAGGTGATCGGGAAAAACTGTTTTTT.

The gene calls are TRBV7-2 and TRBJ1-5; 9 bases fit TRBD1. This CDR3 spans 14 amino acids. Trimming cost V 5 bases and J 7 bases; bases outside gene matches: 6. Germline CDR1 and CDR2: SGHTA and FQGNSA. CDR3 DNA sequence: TGTGCCAGCAGCCAGACAGGGGGAGGGCAGCCCCAGCATTTT. Protein: CASSQTGGGQPQHF. The whole variable domain, remainder taken from reference TRBV7-2 and TRBJ1-5, is GAGVSQSPSNKVTEKGKDVELRCDPISGHTALYWYRQSLGQGLEFLIYFQGNSAPDKSGLPSDRFSAERTGGSVSTLTIQRTQQEDSAVYLCASSQTGGGQPQHFGDGTRLSIL.

The V call is TRBV3-1 (or the pseudogene TRBV3-2), the J call TRBJ1-2; D is perhaps TRBD1 (5 bases). The V end was cut by 3 bases, the J end by 7 bases, with 15 bases between. Germline V lookup: CDR1 LGHDT, CDR2 YNNKEL (reference sequence). The CDR3 totals 14 residues. Written as DNA, the CDR3 is TGTGCCAGCAGCCAGGGGCTGATACGAAGTGGCTACACCTTC. Translated, it gives CASSQGLIRSGYTF.

The V gene is TRBV7-2, the J gene TRBJ1-2, with D unclear. This CDR3 is 16 amino acids long. Germline values: CDR1 SGHTA, CDR2 FQGNSA. The ends were cut back, 1 base at V and 14 bases at J, with 26 bases in the middle. The CDR3 DNA sequence: TGTGCCAGCAGCTTAGTAGCTGGCTATGGCCTGCTCCTCCCGACCTTC. Amino acids: CASSLVAGYGLLLPTF.

This chain joins TRBV24-1 and TRBJ2-2; tentatively, D is TRBD1 (6 bases). This CDR3 spans 15 amino acids. Germline values: CDR1 KGHDR, CDR2 SFDVKD. V was cut by 4 bases and J by 1 base, with 9 bases left in between. The CDR3 nucleotides are TGTGCCACCAGTGACGCGACAGGGAACACCGGGGAGCTGTTTTTT. It translates to CATSDATGNTGELFF.

This clone was counted once. The V call is TRBV14, the J call TRBJ2-5, with 12 bases identical to TRBD2. V lost 1 base to trimming and J lost 5 bases; unmatched junction nucleotides: 2. Germline CDR1 reads SGHDN; CDR2 reads FVKESK. There are 15 residues in the CDR3. The chain's CDR3 is CASSQGLAGVETQYF. The CDR3, as DNA: TGTGCCAGCAGCCAAGGACTAGCGGGAGTGGAGACCCAGTACTTC.

V usage is TRBV18 and J usage is TRBJ2-1; 15 nucleotides align to TRBD2. V was pared by 3 bases and J by 5 bases, with 11 bases of the junction left unmatched. Germline values: CDR1 KGHSH, CDR2 LQKENI. CDR3 length: 19 amino acids. The CDR3 coding sequence is TGTGCCAGCTCACCTAGGACCCCGGGACTAGCGGGAGGTAACAATGAGCAGTTCTTC. It translates to CASSPRTPGLAGGNNEQFF.